This T cell receptor (beta chain) was documented in a study of blood T cells in healthy people across ages. Study results and limitations: The fall in TCR beta diversity per million T cells was roughly linear with age. Researchers said unsorted PBMCs prevented a conclusive naive versus antigen-experienced comparison. Investigators viewed diversity estimates from one million T cells as underestimates, the study reported.

PCR was performed a second time for about 7 to 12 cycles using a sample-barcoded 5' primer and a J-beta primer mix. A tag from a template-switch adaptor with 12 random nucleotides marked each cDNA molecule. TCRdb re-derived calls from the 5' RACE reads in MiXCR, one entry per CDR3 protein. The sample yields more than 700,000 distinct CDR3 sequences, about half seen once. There are 16 residues in the CDR3. V shed 4 bases, J shed 7 bases, and the junction held 10 bases outside the gene matches. Germline V gene data show CDR1 as LGHNA and CDR2 as YNFKEQ. This clonotype showed up just a few times. Its antigen is unknown.

Sequencing input: blood. The rearrangement uses TRBV4-2 and TRBJ2-4; TRBD2 agrees at 10 bases. This clonotype was obtained from a man aged 80 or over in good health. The DNA of the CDR3 is TGTGCCAGCAGCCCTTGGTTTTTGACTAGCGGGAACATTCAGTACTTC. Protein sequence: CASSPWFLTSGNIQYF.